This T cell receptor (beta chain) was recorded in a study of blood T cell repertoires in COVID-19. Study summary: COVID-19 samples from acute and convalescent phases originated in the United States, Italy and Spain. PBMCs, B-cell-depleted T cells, or T cells provided the cDNA or gDNA that made up the material.

In the study's own analysis: Amplification from reference gene primers served as the basis for estimated nucleated cell counts. Method: immunoSEQ multiplex PCR; TCRdb's copy keeps in-frame clones and lacks some. V and J calls and clone size are those listed in that table; D and trimming were worked out from the DNA. The table includes approximately 50,000 clones, approximately 87% detected once. J gave up 6 bases and V 7 bases, and 5 bases lay outside the gene matches. Per the germline V gene, CDR1 is ENHRY and CDR2 is SYGVKD. This CDR3 has 13 amino acids. The chain is built from TRBV10-3 and TRBJ1-2; 10 bases map to TRBD1. Material: peripheral blood. The receptor comes from a middle-aged man with acute or convalescent COVID-19. Written as DNA, the CDR3 is TGTGCCATCACCCCCGGGACAGGGGATGGCTACACCTTC. This translates into CAITPGTGDGYTF.